A selection of T cell receptor beta chains follows, all from one sample in a study of CD8+ T cells in alopecia areata. Measured with immunoSEQ multiplex PCR; TCRdb has only the in-frame clones, and not every one. Seen here are over 95,000 clones, less than 60% observed once, and the top ten hold about 3.4%. The sequenced sample was CD4+ T cells sorted from blood, obtained at week 24, from a patient treated with tofacitinib. Receptors originate from a human donor with alopecia areata. Each CDR3 is given with its conserved first and last residue. A D gene is named only where the DNA matches it firmly. Not every row has a clone size; where given, it reads once, few, many or a size class.

size | D | J | V | CDR3 | DNA
. | TRBD1 | TRBJ1-5 | TRBV6-1 | CASSERTGGQPQHF | TGTGCCAGCAGTGAAAGGACAGGGGGCCAGCCCCAGCATTTT
. | . | TRBJ1-1 | TRBV29-1 | CSVMSNTEAFF | TGCAGCGTGATGTCTAACACTGAAGCTTTCTTT
. | . | TRBJ2-2 | TRBV5-4 | CASSKGEPGELFF | TGTGCCAGCAGCAAAGGGGAACCCGGGGAGCTGTTTTTT
. | TRBD1 | TRBJ2-4 | TRBV6-5 | CASSYSTGDIQYF | TGTGCCAGCAGTTACTCCACAGGGGACATTCAGTACTTC
few | . | TRBJ2-1 | TRBV6-5 | CASSLSTGTFEQFF | TGTGCCAGCAGTCTATCTACCGGGACGTTTGAGCAGTTCTTC
. | . | TRBJ2-5 | TRBV11-2 | CASSGTETQYF | TGTGCCAGCAGCGGTACGGAGACCCAGTACTTC
few | . | TRBJ2-7 | TRBV7-2 | CASSSRDGYEQYF | TGTGCCAGCAGCTCCCGGGACGGCTACGAGCAGTACTTC
. | . | TRBJ2-5 | TRBV7-2 | CASSLPGRQETQYF | TGTGCCAGCAGCTTACCTGGCAGGCAAGAGACCCAGTACTTC
. | . | TRBJ2-3 | TRBV7-6 | CASSLADTQYF | TGTGCCAGCAGCTTAGCAGATACGCAGTATTTT
. | . | TRBJ2-5 | TRBV27 | CASSPWTAPQETQYF | TGTGCCAGCAGTCCTTGGACAGCTCCGCAAGAGACCCAGTACTTC
. | . | TRBJ1-2 | TRBV30 | CAWSQNYGYTF | TGTGCCTGGAGTCAAAACTATGGCTACACCTTC
. | . | TRBJ2-7 | TRBV15 | CATSREGNYEQYF | TGTGCCACCAGCAGAGAGGGGAACTACGAGCAGTACTTC
few | TRBD1 | TRBJ1-2 | TRBV28 | CASTIPTGTGENGYTF | TGTGCCAGCACCATCCCAACCGGGACAGGGGAGAATGGCTACACCTTC
. | . | TRBJ2-1 | TRBV29-1 | CSVGSGTLRYNEQFF | TGCAGCGTTGGTTCCGGGACACTTCGCTACAATGAGCAGTTCTTC
. | . | TRBJ2-1 | TRBV29-1 | CSVGEDNEQFF | TGCAGCGTGGGGGAGGACAATGAGCAGTTCTTC
. | . | TRBJ2-1 | TRBV18 | CASSPQANEQFF | TGTGCCAGCTCACCCCAGGCTAATGAGCAGTTCTTC
. | . | TRBJ2-5 | TRBV19 | CASSSPAAGTQYF | TGTGCCAGTAGTTCGCCCGCCGCGGGGACCCAGTACTTC
. | TRBD2 | TRBJ2-5 | TRBV4-1 | CASSPGLGQETQYF | TGCGCCAGCAGCCCGGGACTAGGCCAAGAGACCCAGTACTTC
. | . | TRBJ1-5 | TRBV30 | CAWGSRGDQPQHF | TGTGCCTGGGGATCTCGGGGGGATCAGCCCCAGCATTTT
. | . | TRBJ2-5 | TRBV5-1 | CASSRGDQETQYF | TGCGCCAGCAGCAGGGGGGACCAAGAGACCCAGTACTTC
. | . | TRBJ2-2 | TRBV29-1 | CSAAESNTGELFF | TGCAGCGCAGCGGAAAGCAACACCGGGGAGCTGTTTTTT
. | . | TRBJ2-7 | TRBV27 | CASSLTRGYEQYF | TGTGCCAGCAGTTTAACCAGGGGTTACGAGCAGTACTTC
. | . | TRBJ2-1 | TRBV30 | CAWSVSSGIFEQFF | TGTGCCTGGAGTGTAAGCTCCGGGATATTTGAGCAGTTCTTC
. | . | TRBJ2-7 | TRBV11-2 | CASSLAHEQYF | TGTGCCAGCAGCTTAGCCCACGAGCAGTACTTC
. | TRBD1 | TRBJ1-1 | TRBV29-1 | CSVRGLNTEAFF | TGCAGCGTCAGGGGGCTGAACACTGAAGCTTTCTTT
. | TRBD2 | TRBJ2-1 | TRBV13 | CASSLRVLRVAGTYNEQFF | TGTGCCAGCAGCTTACGCGTCCTCCGGGTAGCGGGGACCTACAATGAGCAGTTCTTC
. | . | TRBJ1-2 | TRBV7-2 | CASSLDNWNGYTF | TGTGCCAGCAGCTTAGACAATTGGAATGGCTACACCTTC
. | . | TRBJ1-1 | TRBV2 | CASSDVAANTEAFF | TGTGCCAGCAGTGACGTCGCAGCGAACACTGAAGCTTTCTTT
many | . | TRBJ2-3 | TRBV5-6 | CASSFRRTQYF | TGTGCCAGCAGCTTTCGTCGTACGCAGTATTTT
. | . | TRBJ1-5 | TRBV19 | CASSMGARRNQPQHF | TGTGCCAGTAGTATGGGTGCACGCCGAAATCAGCCCCAGCATTTT
. | . | TRBJ2-3 | TRBV30 | CAWSVRDTQYF | TGTGCCTGGAGTGTGAGAGATACGCAGTATTTT
. | . | TRBJ2-5 | TRBV4-2 | CASSQGPGQETQYF | TGTGCCAGCAGCCAAGGCCCAGGTCAAGAGACCCAGTACTTC
. | . | TRBJ2-5 | TRBV7-2 | CASSARWGETQYF | TGTGCCAGCAGCGCCCGTTGGGGAGAGACCCAGTACTTC
few | TRBD2 | TRBJ2-2 | TRBV29-1 | CSVGFRLASTGELFF | TGCAGCGTTGGGTTCAGACTAGCCTCCACCGGGGAGCTGTTTTTT
. | TRBD2 | TRBJ2-3 | TRBV5-1 | CASRTSGGTSTDTQYF | TGCGCCAGCCGGACTAGCGGGGGAACTAGCACAGATACGCAGTATTTT
. | . | TRBJ1-2 | TRBV5-1 | CASSLEGRYYGYTF | TGCGCCAGCAGCTTGGAGGGACGGTACTATGGCTACACCTTC
. | TRBD1 | TRBJ1-1 | TRBV7-2 | CASSFRTGSTEAFF | TGTGCCAGCAGCTTTAGGACAGGGAGCACTGAAGCTTTCTTT
. | TRBD1 | TRBJ1-5 | TRBV5-1 | CASSLLPGQGAIQPQHF | TGCGCCAGCAGCTTGCTCCCGGGACAGGGGGCAATTCAGCCCCAGCATTTT
few | TRBD1 | TRBJ2-6 | TRBV19 | CASSTSGQTLIGANVLTF | TGTGCCAGTAGTACTTCGGGACAGACCTTGATTGGGGCCAACGTCCTGACTTTC
once | . | TRBJ1-1 | TRBV6-5 | CASSRAGGRNTEAFF | TGTGCCAGCAGTCGCGCGGGGGGACGGAACACTGAAGCTTTCTTT
. | TRBD1 | TRBJ1-3 | TRBV23-1 | CASTLQGAGNTIYF | TGCGCCAGCACCCTACAGGGGGCCGGAAACACCATATATTTT
. | . | TRBJ2-1 | TRBV30 | CAWSGLAELVQFF | TGTGCCTGGAGTGGCCTAGCTGAACTCGTGCAGTTCTTC
. | . | TRBJ1-6 | TRBV29-1 | CSVGWQLKDYYNSPLHF | TGCAGCGTTGGTTGGCAACTTAAGGATTACTATAATTCACCCCTCCACTTT
few | . | TRBJ2-3 | TRBV29-1 | CSVEEGANTQYF | TGCAGCGTTGAAGAAGGGGCGAATACGCAGTATTTT
few | TRBD2 | TRBJ2-7 | TRBV6-5 | CASAAREGYEQYF | TGTGCCAGCGCTGCTCGGGAGGGCTACGAGCAGTACTTC
. | . | TRBJ2-6 | TRBV14 | CASSPLLGTSRANVLTF | TGTGCCAGCAGCCCGTTATTGGGGACCTCGAGGGCCAACGTCCTGACTTTC
. | . | TRBJ2-3 | TRBV4-1 | CASSQGGVSGIDTQYF | TGCGCCAGCAGCCAAGGGGGGGTCTCAGGAATTGATACGCAGTATTTT
. | TRBD1 | TRBJ1-1 | TRBV25-1 | CASSEQGGTGAFF | TGTGCCAGCAGTGAACAAGGGGGCACTGGAGCTTTCTTT
. | . | TRBJ2-3 | TRBV10-3 | CAISEGPNTQYF | TGTGCCATCAGTGAGGGGCCAAATACGCAGTATTTT
. | . | TRBJ1-2 | TRBV7-2 | CASSTPEGAYGYTF | TGTGCCAGCAGCACACCTGAGGGAGCCTATGGCTACACCTTC